Listed here are 24 T cell receptor beta chains from one sample, sequenced in a study of blood T cell repertoires in COVID-19. Assay used: immunoSEQ multiplex PCR; TCRdb lists only in-frame clones, some missing. The table includes hundreds of thousands of clones, approximately 84% detected once. Sequenced input: PBMCs or T cells enriched from blood (not recorded which). These receptors came from a woman aged 40 to 50 with acute COVID-19.

This chain connects TRBV19 to TRBJ1-2; 7 nucleotides align to TRBD1. This CDR3 has 12 amino acids. J was trimmed by 4 bases and V by 10 bases; bases with no gene match: 6. Looked up from germline, CDR1 is LNHDA and CDR2 is SQIVND (reference sequence). The CDR3 loop is CATRQGSYGYTF. In nucleotides, the CDR3 is TGTGCCACCAGACAGGGAAGCTATGGCTACACCTTC.

This clone was detected only once. The J gene is TRBJ2-3, the V gene TRBV4-1; the match to TRBD1 covers 9 bases. The J segment lost 1 base and the V segment lost 4 bases, leaving 3 bases of the junction unmatched. The CDR3 contains 15 residues. CDR1 is MGHRA and CDR2 is YSYEKL in the germline V gene. CDR3 nucleotides: TGCGCCAGCAGCCGGGGACAGGGTGGCACAGATACGCAGTATTTT. This gives the protein CASSRGQGGTDTQYF.

The chain employs TRBV25-1 and TRBJ1-6; 7 nucleotides agree with TRBD1. This CDR3 region has 12 residues. V shed 1 base and J 16 bases; nucleotides not matched to a gene: 4. The germline gives CDR1 MGHDK, CDR2 SYGVNS. CDR3 in DNA: TGTGCCAGCAGTGAATGGGGACAGACACTCCACTTT. The encoded protein is CASSEWGQTLHF.

The chain recombines TRBV6-4 with TRBJ2-3, with 7 nucleotides matching TRBD2. There are 15 residues in the CDR3. V was clipped by 6 bases and J by 2 bases; unmatched bases: 8. Germline loops: CDR1 MRHNA, CDR2 SNTAGT. CDR3 sequence reads: CASRAQAGYTDTQYF. In DNA, the CDR3 is TGTGCCAGCAGAGCACAAGCGGGGTACACAGATACGCAGTATTTT.

CDR3 DNA: TGTGCCAGCAGAGGGGACAGACCGAATCAGCCCCAGCATTTT. Translated, it gives CASRGDRPNQPQHF. V usage is TRBV6-5 and J usage is TRBJ1-5, with 7 bases identical to TRBD1. The CDR3 is 14 residues long. Looked up from germline, CDR1 is MNHEY and CDR2 is SVGAGI. V lost 6 bases, J lost 4 bases, and 6 bases stayed unmatched.

The rearrangement links TRBV5-1 to TRBJ1-2; no definite D call. The CDR3 extends over 15 amino acids. Germline V gene sequence: CDR1 SGHRS, CDR2 YFSETQ. Trimming took 0 bases from V and 3 from J, leaving 12 bases between them. As DNA, the CDR3 is TGCGCCAGCAGCTTGGGGCAGGTCGGGGACTATGGCTACACCTTC. Protein sequence: CASSLGQVGDYGYTF.

The chain recombines TRBV2 with TRBJ2-7; the match to TRBD1 covers 7 bases. Germline V CDR1 and CDR2: SNHLY, FYNNEI. V was pared by 6 bases and J by 1 base, with 12 bases of the junction left unmatched. This CDR3 comprises 16 residues. The DNA for the CDR3 is TGTGCCAGCAGCGATCCTTGGGACAGTAGGTCCTACGAGCAGTACTTC. Protein sequence: CASSDPWDSRSYEQYF.

V and J are TRBV5-1 and TRBJ2-3; no definite D call. Trimming took off 4 bases at V and 2 bases at J, with 5 bases between the two ends. The germline CDR1 and CDR2 sequences are SGHRS and YFSETQ. There are 12 residues in the CDR3. The CDR3 region is CASSPYTDTQYF. The CDR3 nucleotides are TGCGCCAGCAGCCCTTACACAGATACGCAGTATTTT.

The chain joins TRBV2 to TRBJ1-1; a possible D gene is TRBD1 (5 bases). Trimming stripped 10 bases from V and 3 bases from J, with 15 bases between. Germline values: CDR1 SNHLY, CDR2 FYNNEI. This CDR3 has 13 amino acids. CDR3: CATRLRGDTEAFF. In nucleotides, the CDR3 is TGTGCCACCCGACTCCGGGGGGACACTGAAGCTTTCTTT.

The rearrangement uses TRBV12-3 or TRBV12-4 and TRBJ2-7, with 7 nucleotides matching TRBD1. V was pared by 7 bases and J by 0 bases, with 3 bases of the junction left unmatched. The CDR3 totals 13 residues. For the CDR3, the DNA is TGTGCCAGCAACCGGGACAGCTCCTACGAGCAGTACTTC. It codes for CASNRDSSYEQYF.

The chain employs TRBV5-1 and TRBJ2-1, with 15 positions matching TRBD2. V lost 4 bases, J lost 6 bases, and 8 bases stayed unmatched. The CDR3 has 17 residues. Germline V gene lookup returns CDR1 SGHRS and CDR2 YFSETQ. CDR3 protein: CASSIGLAGGPPNEQFF. In nucleotides, the CDR3 is TGCGCCAGCAGCATAGGACTAGCGGGAGGGCCCCCCAATGAGCAGTTCTTC. Looking up the rest from reference TRBV5-1 and TRBJ2-1 gives the full variable domain: KAGVTQTPRYLIKTRGQQVTLSCSPISGHRSVSWYQQTPGQGLQFLFEYFSETQRNKGNFPGRFSGRQFSNSRSEMNVSTLELGDSALYLCASSIGLAGGPPNEQFFGPGTRLTVL.

As DNA, the CDR3 is TGTGCCAGCAGCCTTCTAGCGGGAGGGACCAATGAGCAGTTCTTC. It translates to CASSLLAGGTNEQFF. This chain joins TRBV7-3 and TRBJ2-1; TRBD2 matches 12 bases. CDR1 SGHTA and CDR2 FQGTGA come from the germline V gene. Trimming took 5 bases from V and 6 from J; bases not matched to a gene: 5. This CDR3 spans 15 amino acids.

CDR3 coding DNA: TGTGCCAGCAGCTTACCCCCCGGGACAGGGGAGGAGGACTATGGCTACACCTTC. Its translation: CASSLPPGTGEEDYGYTF. The V gene is TRBV13, the J gene TRBJ1-2, with 10 positions matching TRBD1. Per the germline V gene, CDR1 is PRHDT and CDR2 is FYEKMQ (reference sequence). The CDR3 length is 18 residues. The ends lost 2 bases at V and 3 bases at J; junction bases unmatched: 12.

This chain uses TRBV29-1 with TRBJ2-7, with D perhaps TRBD2 (6 bases). The CDR3 runs 13 residues. Germline values: CDR1 SQVTM, CDR2 ANQGSEA. Trimming took 0 bases from V and 4 from J, leaving 10 bases between them. The CDR3 is CSVEDVGGYEQYF. For the CDR3, the DNA is TGCAGCGTTGAAGATGTGGGGGGTTACGAGCAGTACTTC.

This chain joins TRBV2 and TRBJ1-4, with no clear D. The CDR3 sequence is 15 residues long. The V gene lost 5 bases and the J gene lost 0 bases, with 10 bases spanning the gap. From germline, CDR1 is SNHLY and CDR2 FYNNEI. The CDR3 DNA follows: TGTGCCAGCAGTTCCGGGATCGCAACTAATGAAAAACTGTTTTTT. This codes for CASSSGIATNEKLFF.

The rearrangement links TRBV18 to TRBJ1-1; no clear D. Germline V gene sequence: CDR1 KGHSH, CDR2 LQKENI. The CDR3 has 13 amino acids. V lost 5 bases and J lost 0, with 7 bases in between. The CDR3 here is CASSSKLNTEAFF. CDR3 nucleotides: TGTGCCAGCTCATCAAAATTGAACACTGAAGCTTTCTTT.

The J gene is TRBJ1-3, the V gene TRBV21-1. TRBV21-1 represents a pseudogene. The CDR3 is 17 amino acids. The CDR3 bases are TGTGCCAGCAGCAAAGAGCGGGGGCACAGCTCTGGAAACACCATATATTTT. This codes for CASSKERGHSSGNTIYF.

The chain uses TRBV11-3 and TRBJ2-1, with no clear D. The V and J ends lost 1 base and 5 bases respectively, with 6 bases between them. The CDR3 contains 13 residues. Germline lookup yields CDR1 SGHNT and CDR2 YENEEA. CDR3 loop: CASSLVRDNEQFF. The CDR3 DNA sequence: TGTGCCAGCAGCTTAGTCCGGGACAATGAGCAGTTCTTC.

The rearrangement joins TRBV10-3 to TRBJ2-7, with D unclear. V was clipped by 6 bases and J by 7 bases, with 13 bases between them. The CDR3 has 12 residues. Per the germline V gene, CDR1 is ENHRY and CDR2 is SYGVKD. CDR3 in DNA: TGTGCCATCAGCATCACAACAAAAGAGCAGTACTTC. Its translation: CAISITTKEQYF.

The chain carries TRBV14 and TRBJ2-3, with D possibly TRBD1 on 6 matching bases. The germline V and J ends were trimmed by 4 bases and 0 bases, with 11 bases remaining between them. Germline assignment: CDR1 SGHDN and CDR2 FVKESK. The CDR3 loop spans 15 amino acids. The CDR3 nucleotides are TGTGCCAGCAGCCCCCGGGACAATAGCACAGATACGCAGTATTTT. Amino acid sequence: CASSPRDNSTDTQYF.

This clone was observed once. The J gene is TRBJ1-2, the V gene TRBV19; maybe TRBD1 (5 bases). Germline lookup yields CDR1 LNHDA and CDR2 SQIVND (reference sequence). The length of the CDR3 is 15 residues. V lost 2 bases, J lost 3 bases, and 13 bases lay in between. This CDR3 reads CASSIQGWTDYGYTF. In DNA form, the CDR3 reads TGTGCCAGTAGTATACAGGGTTGGACCGACTATGGCTACACCTTC.

This chain connects TRBV6-5 to TRBJ2-7; a possible D gene is TRBD1 (6 bases). The germline gives CDR1 MNHEY, CDR2 SVGAGI. V was pared by 8 bases and J by 9 bases, with 14 bases between. This CDR3 has 11 residues. The chain's CDR3 is CASEQTRGQYF. CDR3 in DNA: TGTGCCAGCGAACAAACCAGGGGGCAGTACTTC.

In this sample, this clone turned up a few times. V and J are TRBV25-1 and TRBJ2-3; 8 nucleotides align to TRBD2. Trimming removed 4 bases from V and 2 bases from J; junction bases left unmatched: 8. CDR3 length equals 16 residues. Per the germline V gene, CDR1 is MGHDK and CDR2 is SYGVNS. The CDR3 here is CASSAGGRPFTDTQYF. The CDR3 nucleotides are TGTGCCAGCAGTGCGGGCGGGAGGCCTTTCACAGATACGCAGTATTTT.

The chain combines TRBV19 with TRBJ1-1; unclear D gene. CDR3 length: 13 residues. CDR1 is LNHDA and CDR2 is SQIVND in the germline V gene (reference sequence). The V end lost 1 base, the J end lost 6 bases, and 9 bases lay between the germline ends. For the CDR3, the DNA is TGTGCCAGTAGTATAGTGACGGGAGCTGAAGCTTTCTTT. Protein: CASSIVTGAEAFF.